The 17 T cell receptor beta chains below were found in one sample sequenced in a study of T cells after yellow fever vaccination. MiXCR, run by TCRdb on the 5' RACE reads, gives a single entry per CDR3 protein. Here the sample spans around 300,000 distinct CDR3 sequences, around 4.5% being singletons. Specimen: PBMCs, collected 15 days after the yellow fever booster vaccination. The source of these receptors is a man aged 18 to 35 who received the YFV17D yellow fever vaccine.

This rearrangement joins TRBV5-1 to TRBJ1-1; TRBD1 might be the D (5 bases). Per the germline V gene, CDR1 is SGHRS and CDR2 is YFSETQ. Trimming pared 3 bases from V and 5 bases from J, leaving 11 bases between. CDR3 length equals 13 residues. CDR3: CASSSRVGTEAFF. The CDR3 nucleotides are TGCGCCAGCAGCTCCAGGGTGGGGACTGAAGCTTTCTTT.

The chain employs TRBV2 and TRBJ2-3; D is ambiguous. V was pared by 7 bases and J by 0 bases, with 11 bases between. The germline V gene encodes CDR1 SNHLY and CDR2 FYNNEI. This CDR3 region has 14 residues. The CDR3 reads CASMGIESTDTQYF. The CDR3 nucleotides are TGTGCCAGCATGGGGATAGAGAGCACAGATACGCAGTATTTT.

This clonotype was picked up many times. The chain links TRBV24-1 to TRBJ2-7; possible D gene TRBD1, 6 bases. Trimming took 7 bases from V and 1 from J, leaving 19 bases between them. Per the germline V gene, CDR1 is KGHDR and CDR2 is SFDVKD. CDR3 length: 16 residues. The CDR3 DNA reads TGTGCCACCAGAAGCCCCGGACAGCCTCCTTCCTACGAGCAGTACTTC. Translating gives CATRSPGQPPSYEQYF.

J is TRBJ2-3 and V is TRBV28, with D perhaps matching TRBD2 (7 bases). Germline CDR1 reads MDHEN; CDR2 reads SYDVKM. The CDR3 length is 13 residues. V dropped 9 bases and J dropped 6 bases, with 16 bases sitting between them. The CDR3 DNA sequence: TGTGCCAGTGCGGGGGAAGGGGGGGATACGCAGTATTTT. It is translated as CASAGEGGDTQYF. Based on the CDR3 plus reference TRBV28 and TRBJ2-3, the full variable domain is DVKVTQSSRYLVKRTGEKVFLECVQDMDHENMFWYRQDPGLGLRLIYFSYDVKMKEKGDIPEGYSVSREKKERFSLILESASTNQTSMYLCASAGEGGDTQYFGPGTRLTVL.

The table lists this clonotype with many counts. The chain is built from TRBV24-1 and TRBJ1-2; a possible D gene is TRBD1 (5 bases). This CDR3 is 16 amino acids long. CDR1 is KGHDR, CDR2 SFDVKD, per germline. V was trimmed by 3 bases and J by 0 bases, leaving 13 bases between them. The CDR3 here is CATSDAGTASNYGYTF. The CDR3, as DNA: TGTGCCACCAGTGATGCCGGGACGGCTTCTAACTATGGCTACACCTTC.

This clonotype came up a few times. The CDR3 region is CASSLGQPSLGTIYF. For the CDR3, the DNA is TGTGCCAGCAGCTTGGGACAGCCCTCTCTTGGCACCATATATTTT. The chain has TRBV7-2 and TRBJ1-3, with 7 positions matching TRBD1. The germline V gene encodes CDR1 SGHTA and CDR2 FQGNSA. The CDR3 sequence is 15 residues long. Trimming cost V 3 bases and J 9 bases; bases outside gene matches: 11. The whole variable domain, remainder taken from reference TRBV7-2 and TRBJ1-3, is GAGVSQSPSNKVTEKGKDVELRCDPISGHTALYWYRQSLGQGLEFLIYFQGNSAPDKSGLPSDRFSAERTGGSVSTLTIQRTQQEDSAVYLCASSLGQPSLGTIYFGEGSWLTVV.

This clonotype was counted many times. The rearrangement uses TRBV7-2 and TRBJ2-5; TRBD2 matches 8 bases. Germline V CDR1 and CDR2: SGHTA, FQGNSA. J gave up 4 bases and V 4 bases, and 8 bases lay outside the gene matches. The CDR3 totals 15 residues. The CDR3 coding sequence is TGTGCCAGCAGCTCTACCGGGGGGGCCCTAGAGACCCAGTACTTC. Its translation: CASSSTGGALETQYF. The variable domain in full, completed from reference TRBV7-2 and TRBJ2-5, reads GAGVSQSPSNKVTEKGKDVELRCDPISGHTALYWYRQSLGQGLEFLIYFQGNSAPDKSGLPSDRFSAERTGGSVSTLTIQRTQQEDSAVYLCASSSTGGALETQYFGPGTRLLVL.

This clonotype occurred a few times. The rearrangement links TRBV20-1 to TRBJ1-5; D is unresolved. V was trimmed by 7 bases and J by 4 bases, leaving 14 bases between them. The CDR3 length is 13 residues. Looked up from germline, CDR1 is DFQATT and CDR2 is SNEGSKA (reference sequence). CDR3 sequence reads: CSVPSAGNQPQHF. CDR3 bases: TGCAGTGTTCCATCGGCCGGGAATCAGCCCCAGCATTTT.

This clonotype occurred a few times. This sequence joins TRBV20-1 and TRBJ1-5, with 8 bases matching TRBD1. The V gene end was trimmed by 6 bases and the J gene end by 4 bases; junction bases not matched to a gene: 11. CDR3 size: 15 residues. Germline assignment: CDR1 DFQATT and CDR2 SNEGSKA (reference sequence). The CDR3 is CSAHGQGGLNQPQHF. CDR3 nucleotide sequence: TGCAGTGCCCATGGACAGGGTGGACTGAATCAGCCCCAGCATTTT.

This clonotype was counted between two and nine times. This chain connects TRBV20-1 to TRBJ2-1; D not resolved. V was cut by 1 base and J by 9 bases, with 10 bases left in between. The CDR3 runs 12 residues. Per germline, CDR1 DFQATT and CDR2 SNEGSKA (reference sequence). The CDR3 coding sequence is TGCAGTGCTAGAGGTGGAAGAGGTGAGCAGTTCTTC. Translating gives CSARGGRGEQFF.

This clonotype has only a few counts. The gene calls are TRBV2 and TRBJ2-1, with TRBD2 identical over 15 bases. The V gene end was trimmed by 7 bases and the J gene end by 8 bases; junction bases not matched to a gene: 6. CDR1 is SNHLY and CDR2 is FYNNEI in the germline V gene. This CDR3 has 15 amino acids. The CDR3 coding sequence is TGTGCCAGCAAAATTGGACTAGCGGGGGGGCATGAGCAGTTCTTC. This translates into CASKIGLAGGHEQFF.

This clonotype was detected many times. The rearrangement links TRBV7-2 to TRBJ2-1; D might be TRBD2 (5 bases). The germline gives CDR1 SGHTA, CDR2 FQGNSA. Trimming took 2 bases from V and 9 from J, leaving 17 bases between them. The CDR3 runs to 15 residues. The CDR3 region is CASSLLTGYKVEQFF. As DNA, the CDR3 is TGTGCCAGCAGCTTACTGACGGGGTATAAGGTTGAGCAGTTCTTC.

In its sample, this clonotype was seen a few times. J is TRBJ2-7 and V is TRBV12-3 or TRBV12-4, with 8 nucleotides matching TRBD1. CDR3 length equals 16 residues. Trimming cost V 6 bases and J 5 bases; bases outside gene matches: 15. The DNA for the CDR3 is TGTGCCAGCAGCCGAGACTCAGGGGGCGCTTTTGACGAGCAGTACTTC. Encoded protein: CASSRDSGGAFDEQYF.

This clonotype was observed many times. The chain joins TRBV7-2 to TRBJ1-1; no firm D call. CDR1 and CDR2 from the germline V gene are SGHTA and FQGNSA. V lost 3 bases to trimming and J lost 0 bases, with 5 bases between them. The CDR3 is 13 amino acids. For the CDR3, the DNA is TGTGCCAGCAGCTTTAGTATGAACACTGAAGCTTTCTTT. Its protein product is CASSFSMNTEAFF.

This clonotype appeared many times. This chain's CDR3 is CASSSPGSYEQYF. CDR3 in DNA: TGCGCCAGCAGCTCGCCAGGCTCCTACGAGCAGTACTTC. The rearrangement joins TRBV5-1 to TRBJ2-7; D unclear. The length of the CDR3 is 13 residues. V was trimmed by 3 bases and J by 0 bases, leaving 7 bases between them. Per the germline V gene, CDR1 is SGHRS and CDR2 is YFSETQ.

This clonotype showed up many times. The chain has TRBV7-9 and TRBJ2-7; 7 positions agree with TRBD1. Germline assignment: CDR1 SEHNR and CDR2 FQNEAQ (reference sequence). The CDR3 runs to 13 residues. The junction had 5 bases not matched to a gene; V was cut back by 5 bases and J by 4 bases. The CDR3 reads CASSRDSLYEQYV. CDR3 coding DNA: TGTGCCAGCAGCCGGGACAGCCTTTACGAGCAGTACGTC.

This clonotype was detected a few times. The CDR3 bases are TGTGCCAGTATGAAACCGGGACGGAGACTGTTTTTT. Translated: CASMKPGRRLFF. The chain couples TRBV19 to TRBJ1-4; D is possibly TRBD1 (5 bases). Germline V lookup: CDR1 LNHDA, CDR2 SQIVND (reference sequence). Trimming removed 7 bases at V and 13 bases at J, with 16 bases between. The CDR3 runs to 12 residues.